Ten or more counts support the clone carrying this TCR beta chain. The antigen is not known. In the original analysis: Across clinicopathological groups, CDR3 differences served as the basis for building a distant-metastasis classifier for papillary thyroid cancer. TCRdb reprocessed the PCR reads via MiXCR. The V and J calls were not made by the authors but by TCRdb's processing. The table includes tens of thousands of clones, approximately 14% detected once. The ends were cut back, 5 bases at V and 1 base at J, with 7 bases in the middle. CDR3 size: 14 residues. Per germline, CDR1 KGHDR and CDR2 SFDVKD. The sample is drawn from a study of metastatic and nonmetastatic thyroid tumors. Study summary: It was across blood and tumor or nodule tissue from malignant and benign thyroid patients that repertoires were compared.

Whole-study results and caveats: Relative to benign nodules, malignant thyroid tumors were reportedly characterized by significantly elevated TCR beta diversity in blood and tumor.

None of the patients had undergone any treatment ahead of thyroid surgery. Source material: blood. This chain links TRBV24-1 with TRBJ2-2, with unresolved D. The receptor was isolated from a female donor with papillary thyroid cancer or a benign thyroid nodule (not recorded which). Some clones in this sample may be carry-over from other donors' samples. The DNA for the CDR3 is TGTGCCACCAGTGCGCGCGGGAACACCGGGGAGCTGTTTTTT. Translation gives CATSARGNTGELFF.